This T cell receptor beta chain derives from a study of T cell changes during pregnancy in multiple sclerosis. V lost 0 bases and J lost 7; bases outside the gene matches: 3. CDR3 length: 15 amino acids. Germline CDR1 reads ENHRY; CDR2 reads SYGVKD. Clones were read by immunoSEQ multiplex PCR, and TCRdb kept only the in-frame ones, dropping some. The repertoire consists of tens of thousands of clones, with about 90% occurring once and the leading ten covering 0.7% to 0.95%. This chain uses TRBV10-3 with TRBJ2-2; TRBD1 agrees at 9 bases. The sequence was collected from a female donor with multiple sclerosis, enrolled in a pregnancy study. The sample was peripheral blood, taken in the second trimester of pregnancy. CDR3 DNA: TGTGCCATCAGTGAGTCGGGACAGGGAAACGGGGAGCTGTTTTTT. Its protein is CAISESGQGNGELFF.